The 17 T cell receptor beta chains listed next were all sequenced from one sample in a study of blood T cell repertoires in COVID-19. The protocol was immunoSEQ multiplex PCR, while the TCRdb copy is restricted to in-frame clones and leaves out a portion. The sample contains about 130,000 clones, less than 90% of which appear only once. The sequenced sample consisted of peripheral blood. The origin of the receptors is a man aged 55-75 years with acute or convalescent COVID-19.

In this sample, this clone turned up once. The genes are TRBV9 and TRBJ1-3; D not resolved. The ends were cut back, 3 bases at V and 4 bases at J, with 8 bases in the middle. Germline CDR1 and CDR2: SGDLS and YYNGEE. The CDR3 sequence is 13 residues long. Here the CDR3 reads CASSGYGGNTIYF. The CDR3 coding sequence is TGTGCCAGCAGCGGTTACGGGGGAAACACCATATATTTT.

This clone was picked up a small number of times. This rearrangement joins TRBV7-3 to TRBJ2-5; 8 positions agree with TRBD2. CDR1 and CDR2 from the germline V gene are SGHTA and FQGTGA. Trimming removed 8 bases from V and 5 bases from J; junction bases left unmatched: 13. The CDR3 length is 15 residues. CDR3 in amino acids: CASGETGGPWETQYF. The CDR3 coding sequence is TGTGCCAGCGGCGAGACGGGAGGGCCGTGGGAGACCCAGTACTTC.

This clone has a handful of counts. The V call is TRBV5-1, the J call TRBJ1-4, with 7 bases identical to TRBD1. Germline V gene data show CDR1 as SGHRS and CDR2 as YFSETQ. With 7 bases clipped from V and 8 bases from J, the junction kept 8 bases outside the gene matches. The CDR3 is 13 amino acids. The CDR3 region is CASLGTDSEKLFF. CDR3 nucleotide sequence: TGCGCCAGCCTCGGGACAGATTCGGAAAAACTGTTTTTT.

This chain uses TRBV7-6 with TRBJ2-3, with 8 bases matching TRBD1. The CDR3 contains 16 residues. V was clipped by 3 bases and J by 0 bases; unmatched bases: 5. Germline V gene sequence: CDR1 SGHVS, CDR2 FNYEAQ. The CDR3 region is CASSFWTGTSTDTQYF. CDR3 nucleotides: TGTGCCAGCAGCTTTTGGACAGGGACTAGCACAGATACGCAGTATTTT.

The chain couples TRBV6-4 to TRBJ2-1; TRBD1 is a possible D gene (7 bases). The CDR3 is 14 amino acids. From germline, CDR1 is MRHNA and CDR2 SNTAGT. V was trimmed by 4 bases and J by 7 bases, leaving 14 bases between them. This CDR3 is CASSVAGGWNEQFF. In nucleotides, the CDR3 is TGTGCCAGCAGTGTTGCAGGGGGGTGGAATGAGCAGTTCTTC.

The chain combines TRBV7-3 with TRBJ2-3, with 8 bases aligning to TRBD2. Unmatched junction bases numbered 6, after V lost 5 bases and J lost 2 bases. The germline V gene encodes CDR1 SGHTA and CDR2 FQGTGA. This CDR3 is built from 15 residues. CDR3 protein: CASSLGRANTDTQYF. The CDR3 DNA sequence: TGTGCCAGCAGCCTCGGGAGGGCAAACACAGATACGCAGTATTTT.

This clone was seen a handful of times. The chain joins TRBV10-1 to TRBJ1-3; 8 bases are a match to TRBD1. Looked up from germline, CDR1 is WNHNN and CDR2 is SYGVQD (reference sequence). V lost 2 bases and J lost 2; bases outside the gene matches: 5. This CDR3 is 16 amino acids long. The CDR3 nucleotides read TGCGCCAGCAGTGAGGCAACAGGGGGAACTGGAAACACCATATATTTT. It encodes CASSEATGGTGNTIYF.

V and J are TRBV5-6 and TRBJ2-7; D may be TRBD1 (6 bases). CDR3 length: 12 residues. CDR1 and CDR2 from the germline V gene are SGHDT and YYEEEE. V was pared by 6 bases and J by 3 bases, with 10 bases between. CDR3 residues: CASTLDSYEQYF. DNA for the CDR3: TGTGCCAGCACGCTGGACAGCTACGAGCAGTACTTC.

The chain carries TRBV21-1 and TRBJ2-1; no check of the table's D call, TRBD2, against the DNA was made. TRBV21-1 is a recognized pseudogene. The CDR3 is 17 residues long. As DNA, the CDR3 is TGTGCCAGCAGCAAAGGTTTGACTAGCGGGACCCCTAGTGAGCAGTTCTTC. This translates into CASSKGLTSGTPSEQFF.

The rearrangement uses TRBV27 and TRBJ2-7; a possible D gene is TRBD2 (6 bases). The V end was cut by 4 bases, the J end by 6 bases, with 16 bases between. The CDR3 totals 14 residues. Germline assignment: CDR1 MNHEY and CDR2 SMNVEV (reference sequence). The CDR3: CASSWAGSMGEQYF. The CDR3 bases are TGTGCCAGCAGTTGGGCGGGGTCGATGGGCGAGCAGTACTTC.

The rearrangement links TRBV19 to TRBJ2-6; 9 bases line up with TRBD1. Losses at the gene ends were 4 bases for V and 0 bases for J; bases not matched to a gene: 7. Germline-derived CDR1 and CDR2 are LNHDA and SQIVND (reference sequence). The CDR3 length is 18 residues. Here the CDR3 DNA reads TGTGCCAGTAGTACCTTGACAGGGGGACTCTCTGGGGCCAACGTCCTGACTTTC. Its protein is CASSTLTGGLSGANVLTF.

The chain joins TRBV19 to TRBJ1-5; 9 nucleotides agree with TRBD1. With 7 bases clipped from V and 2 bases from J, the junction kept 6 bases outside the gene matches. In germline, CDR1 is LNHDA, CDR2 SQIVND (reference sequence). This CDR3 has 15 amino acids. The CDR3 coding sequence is TGTGCCAGTACCTCGGGACAGGGAGGCAATCAGCCCCAGCATTTT. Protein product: CASTSGQGGNQPQHF.

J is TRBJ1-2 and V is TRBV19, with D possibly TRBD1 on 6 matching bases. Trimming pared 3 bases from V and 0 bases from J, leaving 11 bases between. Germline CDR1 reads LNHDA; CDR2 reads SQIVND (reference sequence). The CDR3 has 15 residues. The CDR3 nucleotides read TGTGCCAGTAGTATGGACAGCCCAGCTAACTATGGCTACACCTTC. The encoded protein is CASSMDSPANYGYTF. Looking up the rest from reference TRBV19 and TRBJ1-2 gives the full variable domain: DGGITQSPKYLFRKEGQNVTLSCEQNLNHDAMYWYRQDPGQGLRLIYYSQIVNDFQKGDIAEGYSVSREKKESFPLTVTSAQKNPTAFYLCASSMDSPANYGYTFGSGTRLTVV.

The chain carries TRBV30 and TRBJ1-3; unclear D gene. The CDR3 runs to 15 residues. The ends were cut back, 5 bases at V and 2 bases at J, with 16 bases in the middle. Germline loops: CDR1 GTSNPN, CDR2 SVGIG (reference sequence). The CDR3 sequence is CAWELPGIPGNTIYF. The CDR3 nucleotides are TGTGCCTGGGAGTTGCCGGGGATCCCTGGAAACACCATATATTTT.

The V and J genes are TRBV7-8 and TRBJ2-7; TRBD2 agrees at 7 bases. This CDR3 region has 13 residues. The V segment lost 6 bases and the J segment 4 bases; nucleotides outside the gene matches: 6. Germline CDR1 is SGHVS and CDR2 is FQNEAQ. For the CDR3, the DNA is TGTGCCAGCAGGAGGGCCGGGAGGTACGAGCAGTACTTC. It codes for CASRRAGRYEQYF.

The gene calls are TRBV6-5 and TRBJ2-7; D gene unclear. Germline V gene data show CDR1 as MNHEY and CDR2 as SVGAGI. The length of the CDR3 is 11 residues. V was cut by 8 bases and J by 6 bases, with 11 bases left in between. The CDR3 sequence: CASGFEREQYF. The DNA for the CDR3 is TGTGCCAGCGGATTCGAGCGCGAGCAGTACTTC.

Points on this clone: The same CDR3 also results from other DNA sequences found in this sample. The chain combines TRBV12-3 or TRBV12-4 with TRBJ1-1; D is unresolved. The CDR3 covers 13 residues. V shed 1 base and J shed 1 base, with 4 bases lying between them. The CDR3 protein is CASSLGPNTEAFF. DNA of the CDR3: TGTGCCAGCAGTTTAGGGCCGAACACTGAAGCTTTCTTT.